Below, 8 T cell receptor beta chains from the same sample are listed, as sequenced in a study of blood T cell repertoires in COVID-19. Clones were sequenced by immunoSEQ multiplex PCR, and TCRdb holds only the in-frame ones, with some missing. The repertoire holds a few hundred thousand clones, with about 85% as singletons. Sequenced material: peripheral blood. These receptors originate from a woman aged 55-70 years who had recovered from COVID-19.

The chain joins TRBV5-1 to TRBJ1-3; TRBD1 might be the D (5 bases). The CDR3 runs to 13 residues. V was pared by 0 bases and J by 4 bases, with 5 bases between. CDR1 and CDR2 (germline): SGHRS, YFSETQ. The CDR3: CASSLGQGNTIYF. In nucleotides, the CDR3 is TGCGCCAGCAGCTTGGGACAGGGAAACACCATATATTTT.

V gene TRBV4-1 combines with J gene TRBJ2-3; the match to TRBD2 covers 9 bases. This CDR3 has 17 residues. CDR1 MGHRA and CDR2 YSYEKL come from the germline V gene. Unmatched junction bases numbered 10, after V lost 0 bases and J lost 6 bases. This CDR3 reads CASSQDPSAGGRDTQYF. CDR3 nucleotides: TGCGCCAGCAGCCAAGATCCAAGCGCGGGGGGGAGGGATACGCAGTATTTT.

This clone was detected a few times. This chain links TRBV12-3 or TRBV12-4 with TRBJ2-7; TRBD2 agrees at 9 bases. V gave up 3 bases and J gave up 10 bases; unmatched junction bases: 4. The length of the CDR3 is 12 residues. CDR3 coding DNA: TGTGCCAGCAGTTTCAATAGCGGGGGACAGTACTTC. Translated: CASSFNSGGQYF.

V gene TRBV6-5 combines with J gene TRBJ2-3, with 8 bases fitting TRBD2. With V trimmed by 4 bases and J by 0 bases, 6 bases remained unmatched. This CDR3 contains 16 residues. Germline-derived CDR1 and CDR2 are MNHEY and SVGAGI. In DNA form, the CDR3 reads TGTGCCAGCAGTTCAGTTAGCGGGGCTAGCACAGATACGCAGTATTTT. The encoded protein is CASSSVSGASTDTQYF.

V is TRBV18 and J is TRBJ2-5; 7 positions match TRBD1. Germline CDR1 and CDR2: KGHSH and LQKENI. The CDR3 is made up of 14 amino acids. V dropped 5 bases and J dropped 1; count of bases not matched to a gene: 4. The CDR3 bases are TGTGCCAGCTCAGTCAAGGGGGCCCAAGAGACCCAGTACTTC. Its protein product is CASSVKGAQETQYF.

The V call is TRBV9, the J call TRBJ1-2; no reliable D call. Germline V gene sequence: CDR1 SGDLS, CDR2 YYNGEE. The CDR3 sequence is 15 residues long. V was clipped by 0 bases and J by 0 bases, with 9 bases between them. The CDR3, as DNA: TGTGCCAGCAGCGTAGATGCACAGCCTAACTATGGCTACACCTTC. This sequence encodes CASSVDAQPNYGYTF. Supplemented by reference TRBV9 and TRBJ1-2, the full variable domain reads DSGVTQTPKHLITATGQRVTLRCSPRSGDLSVYWYQQSLDQGLQFLIQYYNGEERAKGNILERFSAQQFPDLHSELNLSSLELGDSALYFCASSVDAQPNYGYTFGSGTRLTVV.

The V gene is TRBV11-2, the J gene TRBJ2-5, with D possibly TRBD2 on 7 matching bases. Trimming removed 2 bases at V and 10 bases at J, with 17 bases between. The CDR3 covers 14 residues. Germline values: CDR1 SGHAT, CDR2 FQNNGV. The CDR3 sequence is CASSLRGGDPGQYF. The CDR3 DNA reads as TGTGCCAGCAGCTTAAGGGGGGGGGACCCCGGCCAGTACTTC. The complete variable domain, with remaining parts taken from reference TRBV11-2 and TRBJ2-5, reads EAGVAQSPRYKIIEKRQSVAFWCNPISGHATLYWYQQILGQGPKLLIQFQNNGVVDDSQLPKDRFSAERLKGVDSTLKIQPAKLEDSAVYLCASSLRGGDPGQYFGPGTRLLVL.

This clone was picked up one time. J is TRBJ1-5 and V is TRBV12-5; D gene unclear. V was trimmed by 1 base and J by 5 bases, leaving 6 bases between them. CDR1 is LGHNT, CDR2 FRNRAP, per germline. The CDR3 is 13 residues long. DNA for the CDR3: TGTGCTAGTGGTTTGGCAAGAGATCAGCCCCAGCATTTT. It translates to CASGLARDQPQHF.